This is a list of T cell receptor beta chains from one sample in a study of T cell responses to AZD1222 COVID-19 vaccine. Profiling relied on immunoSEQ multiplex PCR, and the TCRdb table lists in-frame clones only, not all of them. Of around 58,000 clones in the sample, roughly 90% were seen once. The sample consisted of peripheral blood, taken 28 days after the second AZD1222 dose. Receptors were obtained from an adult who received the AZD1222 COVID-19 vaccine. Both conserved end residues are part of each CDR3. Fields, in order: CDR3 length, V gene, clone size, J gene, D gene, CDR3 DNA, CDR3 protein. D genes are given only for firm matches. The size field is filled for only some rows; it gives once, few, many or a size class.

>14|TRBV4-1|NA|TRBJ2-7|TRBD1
TGCGCCAGCAGTTCCGGGACAGGGGTCTACGAGCAGTACTTC
CASSSGTGVYEQYF
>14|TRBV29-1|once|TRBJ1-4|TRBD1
TGCAGCGTGGCCGGGACAGGGGTGGGAGAAAAACTGTTTTTT
CSVAGTGVGEKLFF
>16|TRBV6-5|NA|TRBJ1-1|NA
TGTGCCAGCAGTTACGATTCGGGGCCGGGGAACACTGAAGCTTTCTTT
CASSYDSGPGNTEAFF
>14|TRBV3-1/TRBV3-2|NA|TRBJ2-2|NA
TGTGCCAGCAGCCTTAGCGGGAACACCGGGGAGCTGTTTTTT
CASSLSGNTGELFF
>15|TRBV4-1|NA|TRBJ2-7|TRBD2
TGCGCCAGCAGCCAAGAGCCAGCGGGAGTCGGCGAGCAGTACTTC
CASSQEPAGVGEQYF
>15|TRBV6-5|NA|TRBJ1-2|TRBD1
TGTGCCACCCCATATGGGGACAGGGAGAACTATGGCTACACCTTC
CATPYGDRENYGYTF
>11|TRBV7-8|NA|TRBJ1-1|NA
TGTGCCAGCAGCCCGACAGTTGAAGCTTTCTTT
CASSPTVEAFF
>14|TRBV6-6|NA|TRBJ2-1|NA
TGTGCCAGCCACCATGCTGGTGGTAACAATGAGCAGTTCTTC
CASHHAGGNNEQFF
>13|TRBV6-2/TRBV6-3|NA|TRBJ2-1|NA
TGTGCCAGCAGTAAACAGGGTTACAATGAGCAGTTCTTC
CASSKQGYNEQFF
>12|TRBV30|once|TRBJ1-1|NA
TGTGCCTGGAGTGTACAGGCCCCTGAAGCTTTCTTT
CAWSVQAPEAFF